Described below is a single TCR beta chain sequence and its context. Its antigen remains unknown. This record comes from a study of identical twins. A universal primer site was incorporated via template switching, and the cDNA contained unique molecular identifiers. TCRdb processed the 5' RACE reads anew with MiXCR; each CDR3 protein has one entry. The data hold 1.5 million to 2 million distinct CDR3 sequences, with around 29% observed a single time. V dropped 2 bases and J dropped 5; count of bases not matched to a gene: 11. Germline assignment: CDR1 SEHNR and CDR2 FQNEAQ (reference sequence). This CDR3 has 17 amino acids. Study-wide results and caveats: Fewer insertions were carried by abundant cord blood beta clonotypes, but none was seen in memory repertoires. It was cross-sectional statistical analysis, not following the same donors, that the conclusions relied on.

The sequenced sample was cord blood. The rearrangement links TRBV7-9 to TRBJ2-1; 8 nucleotides line up with TRBD2. This receptor was obtained from a newborn girl in good health. CDR3 residues: CASSLIYQRERDNEQFF. The DNA for the CDR3 is TGTGCCAGCAGCTTAATCTACCAGCGGGAGAGGGACAATGAGCAGTTCTTC. Complete variable domain (other parts from reference TRBV7-9 and TRBJ2-1): DTGVSQNPRHKITKRGQNVTFRCDPISEHNRLYWYRQTLGQGPEFLTYFQNEAQLEKSRLLSDRFSAERPKGSFSTLEIQRTEQGDSAMYLCASSLIYQRERDNEQFFGPGTRLTVL.